This T cell receptor beta chain was captured in a study of CD8 T cells in ankylosing spondylitis. As the method for making TCR beta libraries, quantitative 5'-RACE with molecular barcodes was used. TCRdb passed the 5' RACE reads through MiXCR, listing each CDR3 protein once. The sample lists under 250,000 distinct CDR3 sequences; approximately 30% were seen once. The sequence came from a male donor with ankylosing spondylitis or in good health (not recorded which). The sequenced sample was blood, either unsorted or a sorted T cell fraction (not recorded which).

As DNA, the CDR3 is TGTGCCAGCAGCCAAGATTACTCTGGAAACACCATATATTTT. This translates into CASSQDYSGNTIYF. This chain links TRBV7-6 with TRBJ1-3; D not certain. CDR1 and CDR2 from the germline V gene are SGHVS and FNYEAQ. The CDR3 runs 14 residues. V was shortened by 5 bases and J by 0 bases, with 8 bases between the two germline ends.